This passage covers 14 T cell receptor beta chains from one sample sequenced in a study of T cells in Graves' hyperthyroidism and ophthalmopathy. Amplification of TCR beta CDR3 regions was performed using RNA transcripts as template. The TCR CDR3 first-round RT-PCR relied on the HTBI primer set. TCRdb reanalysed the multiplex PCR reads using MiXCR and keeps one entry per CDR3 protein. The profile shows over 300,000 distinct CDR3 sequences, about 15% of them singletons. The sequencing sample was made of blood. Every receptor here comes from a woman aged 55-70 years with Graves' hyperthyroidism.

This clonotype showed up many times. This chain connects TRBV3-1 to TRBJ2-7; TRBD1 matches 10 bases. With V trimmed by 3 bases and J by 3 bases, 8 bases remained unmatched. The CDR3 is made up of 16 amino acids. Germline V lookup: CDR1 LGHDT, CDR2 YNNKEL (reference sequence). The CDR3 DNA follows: TGTGCCAGCAGCCACAGGGGACAGGGGAAAGACTACGAGCAGTACTTC. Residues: CASSHRGQGKDYEQYF.

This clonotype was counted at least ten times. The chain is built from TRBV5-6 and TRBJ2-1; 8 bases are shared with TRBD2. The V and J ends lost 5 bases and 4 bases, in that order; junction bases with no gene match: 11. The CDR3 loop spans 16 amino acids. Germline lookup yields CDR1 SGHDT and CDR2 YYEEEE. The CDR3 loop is CASRSVTGGVYNEQFF. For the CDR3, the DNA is TGTGCCAGCAGATCTGTCACGGGAGGGGTATACAATGAGCAGTTCTTC. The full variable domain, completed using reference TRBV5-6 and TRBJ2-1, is DAGVTQSPTHLIKTRGQQVTLRCSPKSGHDTVSWYQQALGQGPQFIFQYYEEEERQRGNFPDRFSGHQFPNYSSELNVNALLLGDSALYLCASRSVTGGVYNEQFFGPGTRLTVL.

CDR3 sequence: CASSFGGEGWEQYF. Here the CDR3 DNA reads TGTGCCAGCAGTTTTGGCGGGGAGGGGTGGGAGCAGTACTTC. The V call is TRBV12-3 or TRBV12-4, the J call TRBJ2-7, with TRBD2 matching 7 bases. Trimming cost V 3 bases and J 7 bases; bases outside gene matches: 9. The CDR3 is 14 residues long.

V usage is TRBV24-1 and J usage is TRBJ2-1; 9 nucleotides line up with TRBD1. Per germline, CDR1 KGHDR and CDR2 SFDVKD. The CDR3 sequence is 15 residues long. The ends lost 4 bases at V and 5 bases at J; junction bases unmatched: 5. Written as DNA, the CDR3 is TGTGCCACCAGTGACCCGGGACAGGGAGACAATGAGCAGTTCTTC. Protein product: CATSDPGQGDNEQFF.

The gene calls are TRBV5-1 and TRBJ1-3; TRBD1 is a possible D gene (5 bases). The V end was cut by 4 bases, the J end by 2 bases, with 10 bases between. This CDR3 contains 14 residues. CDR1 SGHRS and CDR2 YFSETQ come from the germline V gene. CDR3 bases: TGCGCCAGCAGCGAAGGGGTGGCTGGAAACACCATATATTTT. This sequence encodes CASSEGVAGNTIYF.

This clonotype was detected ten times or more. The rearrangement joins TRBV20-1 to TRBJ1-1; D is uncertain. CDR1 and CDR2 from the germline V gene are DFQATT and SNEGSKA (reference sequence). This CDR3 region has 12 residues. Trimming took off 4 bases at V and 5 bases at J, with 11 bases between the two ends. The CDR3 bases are TGCAGTGCTATCTATTTAGGGACTGAAGCTTTCTTT. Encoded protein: CSAIYLGTEAFF.

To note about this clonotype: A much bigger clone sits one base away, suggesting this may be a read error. The CDR3 region has the DNA TGTGCCAGCAGTTTAGAACTCAGGGGCTACACCTTC. The encoded protein is CASSLELRGYTF. This chain joins TRBV12-3 or TRBV12-4 and TRBJ1-2; D gene ambiguous. V was clipped by 1 base and J by 8 bases, with 8 bases between them. The CDR3 is 12 residues long.

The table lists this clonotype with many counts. The CDR3 coding sequence is TGTGCCAGCAGTGTATTTGCAGGGCGGGAGACCCAGTACTTC. Residues: CASSVFAGRETQYF. This sequence joins TRBV6-1 and TRBJ2-5; D may be TRBD1 (5 bases). Germline CDR1 is MNHNS and CDR2 is SASEGT. Deletions cut 4 bases from V and 5 bases from J, with 14 bases between. This CDR3 comprises 14 residues.

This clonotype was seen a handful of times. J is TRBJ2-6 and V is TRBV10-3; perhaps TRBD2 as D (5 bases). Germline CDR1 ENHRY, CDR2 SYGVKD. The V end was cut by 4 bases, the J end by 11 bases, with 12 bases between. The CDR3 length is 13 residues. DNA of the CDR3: TGTGCCATCAGTGGGCTGGACTCCGACGTCCTGACTTTC. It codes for CAISGLDSDVLTF.

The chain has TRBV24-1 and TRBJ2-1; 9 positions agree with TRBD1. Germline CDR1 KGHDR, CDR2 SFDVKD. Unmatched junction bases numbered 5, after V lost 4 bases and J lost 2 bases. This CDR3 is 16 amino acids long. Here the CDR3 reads CATSDPRTGAYNEQFF. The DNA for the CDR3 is TGTGCCACCAGTGACCCACGGACAGGGGCCTACAATGAGCAGTTCTTC.

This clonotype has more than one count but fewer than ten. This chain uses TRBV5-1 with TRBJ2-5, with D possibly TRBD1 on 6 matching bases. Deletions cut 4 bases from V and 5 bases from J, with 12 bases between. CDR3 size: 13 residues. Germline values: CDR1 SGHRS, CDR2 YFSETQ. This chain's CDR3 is CASSQQGSETQYF. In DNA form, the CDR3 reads TGCGCCAGCAGCCAGCAGGGGAGCGAGACCCAGTACTTC.

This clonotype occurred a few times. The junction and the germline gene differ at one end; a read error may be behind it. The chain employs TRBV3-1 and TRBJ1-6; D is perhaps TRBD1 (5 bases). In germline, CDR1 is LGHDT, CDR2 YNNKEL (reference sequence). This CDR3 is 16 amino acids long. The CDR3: CVSSPGQSSYNSPLHF. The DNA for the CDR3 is TGTGTCAGCAGCCCCGGACAAAGCTCCTATAATTCACCCCTCCACTTT.

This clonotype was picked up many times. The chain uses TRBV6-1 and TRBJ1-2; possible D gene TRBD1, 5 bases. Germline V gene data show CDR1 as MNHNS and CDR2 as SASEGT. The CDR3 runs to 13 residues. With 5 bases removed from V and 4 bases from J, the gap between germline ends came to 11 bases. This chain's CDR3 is CASSPGPLYGYTF. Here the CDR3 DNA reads TGTGCCAGCAGTCCGGGACCGCTCTATGGCTACACCTTC.

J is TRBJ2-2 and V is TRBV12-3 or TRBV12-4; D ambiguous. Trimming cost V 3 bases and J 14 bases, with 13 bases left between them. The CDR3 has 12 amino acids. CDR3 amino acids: CASSLDRWGLFF. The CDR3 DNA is TGTGCCAGCAGTTTGGACCGCTGGGGACTGTTTTTT.